These 19 T cell receptor beta chains came from one sample sequenced in a study of tumor and adjacent non-tumor tissue in lung cancer. TCRbeta libraries were built with three rounds of nested PCR, modified from ARM-PCR. Each CDR3 protein gets one entry after TCRdb re-called the multiplex PCR reads with MiXCR. The profile shows 60,000 to 100,000 distinct CDR3 sequences, less than 85% of them singletons. This sample's RNA came from whole unsorted tissue. The normal lung tissue was taken more than 3 cm from the tumor edge. Specimen: distant non-tumor lung tissue. The receptor set was obtained from a man aged 70-80 years with non-small cell lung cancer.

This clonotype has only one observation. Germline is not matched at one junction end, which may reflect a read error. This sequence joins TRBV11-2 and TRBJ1-5; the D is unclear. Germline-derived CDR1 and CDR2 are SGHAT and FQNNGV. The CDR3 extends over 14 amino acids. This CDR3 reads CASSLNWANRPQHF. The CDR3 nucleotides are TGTGCCAGCAGCTTAAATTGGGCAAATCGGCCCCAGCATTTT.

As to this clonotype: No DNA is shown, since the ends of the CDR3 on it are uncertain; the CDR3 is the one TCRdb lists. The chain recombines TRBV6-1 with TRBJ1-4; whether TRBD1, the table's D call, matches the DNA was not checked. The CDR3 comprises 14 residues, both ends counted. CDR1 and CDR2 from the germline V gene are MNHNS and SASEGT. CDR3 sequence reads: CTSSVGQGNEKLCF.

To note about this clonotype: With a much larger clone just one base away, this may be a read error. The chain couples TRBV10-3 to TRBJ2-2; D remains ambiguous. Germline V gene sequence: CDR1 ENHRY, CDR2 SYGVKD. The CDR3 has 12 amino acids. Here the CDR3 reads CAISDPRSRLYF. Written as DNA, the CDR3 is TGTGCCATCAGTGACCCTCGGTCAAGGCTGTATTTT.

Worth noting for this clonotype: An end of the junction does not agree with germline; a read error may underlie this. The gene calls are TRBV28 and TRBJ2-7; D possibly corresponds to TRBD1 (5 bases). Germline V gene data show CDR1 as MDHEN and CDR2 as SYDVKM. This CDR3 is 16 amino acids long. CDR3 in amino acids: CASRNLLGQSSYEQYF. CDR3 in DNA: TGTGCCAGCAGAAACCTACTGGGGCAAAGCTCCTACGAGCAATACTTC.

The V call is TRBV12-3 or TRBV12-4, the J call TRBJ2-1; a possible D gene is TRBD1 (6 bases). The J call is doubtful: the DNA matches TRBJ2-7 better. CDR3 length: 17 amino acids. CDR3 DNA: TGTGCCAGCAGGGCTCGGACAGTGGGCTCTTGGAACAATGAGCAGTACTTC. It translates to CASRARTVGSWNNEQYF.

This clonotype was counted once. One end of the junction is discordant with germline, which a read error may explain. The CDR3 region has the DNA TGTGCCAACAGCCTGTCCCAGACACAGATAAATACGCAGTATTTT. Translation gives CANSLSQTQINTQYF. The chain combines TRBV5-4 with TRBJ2-3; D gene unclear. The CDR3 has 15 amino acids. CDR1 is SGHNT and CDR2 is YYREEE in the germline V gene (reference sequence).

This clonotype is a singleton in its sample. The conserved closing phenylalanine or tryptophan is absent in this CDR3, likely reflecting a read error. The chain employs TRBV29-1 and TRBJ1-2, with a tentative D call TRBD1 (5 bases). The CDR3 spans 13 residues. The germline CDR1 and CDR2 sequences are SQVTM and ANQGSEA. The ends were cut back, 8 bases at V and 7 bases at J, with 20 bases in the middle. The CDR3 here is CSLLLQGSGGYTL. CDR3 coding DNA: TGCAGCCTTCTTCTCCAGGGTTCTGGTGGCTACACCTTA.

As regards this clonotype: At one end, the junction sequence differs from germline, possibly due to a read error. CDR3 protein: CASSWDRDNQPQNF. CDR3 coding DNA: TGCGCCAGCAGCTGGGACAGGGATAACCAGCCCCAGAATTTT. The chain couples TRBV10-2 to TRBJ1-5, with TRBD1 identical over 9 bases. This CDR3 is 14 amino acids long. Germline assignment: CDR1 WSHSY and CDR2 SAAADI.

Points on this clonotype: The missing conserved phenylalanine or tryptophan at the end of this CDR3 makes a read error likely. The chain recombines TRBV7-2 with TRBJ2-7, with a tentative D call TRBD2 (6 bases). V gave up 8 bases and J gave up 2 bases, with 16 bases separating them. CDR1 is SGHTA, CDR2 FQGNSA, per germline. CDR3 length equals 14 residues. CDR3 bases: TGTGCCAGCGGCCCCAGGACTACCCCCTACGAGCAGTACTTA. It specifies CASGPRTTPYEQYL.

About this clonotype itself: Germline and junction disagree at one end, which may indicate a read error. V usage is TRBV30 and J usage is TRBJ1-5; 7 bases agree with TRBD1. Germline CDR1 GTSNPN, CDR2 SVGIG (reference sequence). This CDR3 has 13 residues. The CDR3 DNA sequence: TGTGCCTGGGGCACCAGGGGGTTACAGCCTCAGCTTTTT. It encodes CAWGTRGLQPQLF. Together with reference TRBV30 and TRBJ1-5, the CDR3 gives the full variable domain: SQTIHQWPATLVQPVGSPLSLECTVEGTSNPNLYWYRQAAGRGLQLLFYSVGIGQISSEVPQNLSASRPQDRQFILSSKKLLLSDSGFYLCAWGTRGLQPQLFGDGTRLSIL.

Concerning this clonotype: Sequence at one end of the junction differs from germline and may be a read error. The chain combines TRBV6-5 with TRBJ1-1, with D unresolved. The CDR3 extends over 15 amino acids. Germline-derived CDR1 and CDR2 are MNHEY and SVGAGI. CDR3 sequence: CASSYSPRRNNEAFF. CDR3 in DNA: TGTGCCAGCAGTTACTCGCCCCGGAGGAACAATGAAGCTTTCTTT.

This chain uses TRBV11-2 with TRBJ2-3, with D maybe TRBD2 (6 bases). Germline CDR1 is SGHAT and CDR2 is FQNNGV. V lost 0 bases and J 3 bases, leaving 10 bases between the germline ends. This CDR3 has 15 residues. CDR3 sequence (DNA): TGTGCCAGCAGCTTAGAGAGTGCGGGGACAGATACGCAGTATTTT. It is translated as CASSLESAGTDTQYF. Combining the CDR3 with reference TRBV11-2 and TRBJ2-3 gives the whole variable domain EAGVAQSPRYKIIEKRQSVAFWCNPISGHATLYWYQQILGQGPKLLIQFQNNGVVDDSQLPKDRFSAERLKGVDSTLKIQPAKLEDSAVYLCASSLESAGTDTQYFGPGTRLTVL.

The chain carries TRBV7-2 and TRBJ2-1; 11 nucleotides align to TRBD2. The V gene end was trimmed by 6 bases and the J gene end by 8 bases; junction bases not matched to a gene: 9. The CDR3 is 15 residues long. CDR1 is SGHTA, CDR2 FQGNSA, per germline. As DNA, the CDR3 is TGTGCCAGCAGGCGACTAGCGGGGTCGAGGTATGAGCAGTTCTTC. Translating gives CASRRLAGSRYEQFF.

This clonotype was seen only once. The chain links TRBV28 to TRBJ1-6, with D perhaps matching TRBD1 (5 bases). V was trimmed by 4 bases and J by 10 bases, leaving 17 bases between them. This CDR3 is 15 amino acids long. Germline V lookup: CDR1 MDHEN, CDR2 SYDVKM. CDR3 sequence reads: CASSSERGAGSPLHF. CDR3 DNA sequence: TGTGCCAGCAGTTCGGAACGAGGGGCTGGATCACCCCTCCACTTT.

Regarding this clonotype: A junction end diverges from the germline sequence, so it may reflect a read error. This rearrangement joins TRBV6-1 to TRBJ2-2; 7 positions match TRBD2. The germline gives CDR1 MNHNS, CDR2 SASEGT. This CDR3 contains 14 residues. CDR3: CASSPGLDAGKLFF. The CDR3 DNA is TGTGCCAGCAGTCCTGGACTAGACGCCGGGAAGCTGTTTTTT.

In regard to this clonotype: Sequence at one end of the junction differs from germline and may be a read error. This chain's CDR3 is CASSFRIQGTYHEQFF. In nucleotides, the CDR3 is TGTGCCAGCAGTTTCCGTATCCAGGGGACCTACCATGAGCAGTTCTTC. J is TRBJ2-1 and V is TRBV12-3 or TRBV12-4; D is possibly TRBD1 (6 bases). This CDR3 region has 16 residues.

The count of this clonotype is one. Since no conserved phenylalanine or tryptophan closes the CDR3, a read error is the likely cause. The chain carries TRBV5-5 and TRBJ2-5; D is unresolved. This CDR3 contains 13 residues. Germline CDR1 SGHKS, CDR2 YYEKEE (reference sequence). CDR3 in amino acids: CVISFVSPETQYL. The DNA of the CDR3 is TGTGTCATCAGCTTTGTCAGTCCGGAGACCCAGTACCTC.

In this sample, this clonotype turned up once. This chain joins TRBV28 and TRBJ1-6; 7 bases fit TRBD1. Trimming removed 0 bases from V and 7 bases from J; junction bases left unmatched: 12. Germline loops: CDR1 MDHEN, CDR2 SYDVKM. This CDR3 is built from 18 residues. CDR3 in DNA: TGTGCCAGCAGTTTATGGGGTGACAGGGAAGGAACCAATTCACCCCTCCACTTT. Translation gives CASSLWGDREGTNSPLHF.

At least ten counts were recorded for this clonotype. The chain employs TRBV12-3 or TRBV12-4 and TRBJ1-4; D unclear. This CDR3 contains 14 residues. With 3 bases removed from V and 8 bases from J, the gap between germline ends came to 13 bases. The DNA of the CDR3 is TGTGCCAGCAGTTTCTTGATCGCGGGGGAAAAACTGTTTTTT. This encodes CASSFLIAGEKLFF.